These T cell receptor beta chains were read from a single sample in a study of immune characterization of retroperitoneal liposarcoma. TCRdb reprocessed the PCR reads via MiXCR and lists one record per CDR3 protein. The table records about 9,700 distinct CDR3 sequences, roughly 25% of them present only once. Input material: tumor tissue. These receptors were obtained from a female donor with retroperitoneal liposarcoma. CDR3s include the opening cysteine and the closing phenylalanine or tryptophan. Each record gives: clone size, V gene, D gene, J gene, CDR3 protein, CDR3 DNA. D genes are given only for firm matches. Clone sizes are given selectively: once, few, many, or a class where the clone is expanded.

size: few
V: TRBV5-3
D: TRBD2
J: TRBJ2-6
CDR3: CASASGGPSGANVLTF
DNA: TGTGCCAGCGCCTCGGGGGGACCCTCTGGGGCCAACGTCCTGACTTTC

size: many
V: TRBV12-3/TRBV12-4
D: .
J: TRBJ1-1
CDR3: CASSPKGWVGGTEAFF
DNA: TGTGCCAGCAGTCCCAAGGGGTGGGTGGGCGGCACTGAAGCTTTCTTT

size: many
V: TRBV12-3/TRBV12-4
D: .
J: TRBJ1-2
CDR3: CASGLIVEGYTF
DNA: TGTGCCAGCGGTCTAATCGTGGAGGGCTACACCTTC

size: .
V: TRBV6-1
D: TRBD1
J: TRBJ1-1
CDR3: CASSSPPTGAPEAFF
DNA: TGTGCCAGCAGTTCTCCACCCACAGGGGCCCCGGAAGCTTTCTTT

size: .
V: TRBV12-3/TRBV12-4
D: .
J: TRBJ2-2
CDR3: CASSLIANTGELFF
DNA: TGTGCCAGCAGTTTAATCGCGAACACCGGGGAGCTGTTTTTT

size: medium-sized
V: TRBV11-3
D: TRBD2
J: TRBJ2-5
CDR3: CASSPGTSDQETQYF
DNA: TGTGCCAGCAGCCCTGGGACTAGCGATCAAGAGACCCAGTACTTC

size: .
V: TRBV6-8
D: TRBD2
J: TRBJ2-1
CDR3: CASSSGRPEQFF
DNA: TGTGCCAGCAGTTCCGGGAGGCCTGAGCAGTTCTTC

size: medium-sized
V: TRBV7-2
D: TRBD1
J: TRBJ1-2
CDR3: CASSQTGGASYGYTF
DNA: TGTGCCAGCAGTCAAACAGGGGGCGCGAGCTATGGCTACACCTTC

size: .
V: TRBV29-1
D: .
J: TRBJ2-1
CDR3: CSVEEVKQFF
DNA: TGCAGCGTTGAAGAGGTAAAGCAGTTCTTC

size: many
V: TRBV7-9
D: .
J: TRBJ1-1
CDR3: CAYRLTGQNTEAFF
DNA: TGTGCCTATCGGCTCACAGGACAGAACACTGAAGCTTTCTTT

size: few
V: TRBV6-1
D: .
J: TRBJ1-4
CDR3: CASSEYGSNEKLFF
DNA: TGTGCCAGCAGTGAATATGGGTCTAATGAAAAACTGTTTTTT

size: .
V: TRBV10-2
D: TRBD2
J: TRBJ2-3
CDR3: CASSERLAGAGDTQYF
DNA: TGCGCCAGCAGTGAAAGACTAGCGGGGGCCGGAGATACGCAGTATTTT

size: .
V: TRBV5-4
D: TRBD2
J: TRBJ2-4
CDR3: CASSNPTSGRNIQYF
DNA: TGTGCCAGCAGCAACCCGACTAGCGGGAGAAACATTCAGTACTTC

size: .
V: TRBV4-1
D: TRBD1
J: TRBJ2-5
CDR3: CASSPQGQGTFVQETQYF
DNA: TGCGCCAGCAGCCCCCAGGGACAGGGTACTTTCGTGCAAGAGACCCAGTACTTC

size: .
V: TRBV11-3
D: TRBD1
J: TRBJ2-3
CDR3: CANSSRTGKDTQYF
DNA: TGTGCCAACAGCTCCCGGACAGGGAAAGATACGCAGTATTTT

size: .
V: TRBV7-6
D: .
J: TRBJ2-1
CDR3: CASSLDGNEQFF
DNA: TGTGCCAGCAGCTTAGATGGCAATGAGCAGTTCTTC

size: medium-sized
V: TRBV6-6
D: TRBD1
J: TRBJ2-7
CDR3: CASSYQGAGDEQYF
DNA: TGTGCCAGCAGTTACCAGGGGGCCGGAGACGAGCAGTACTTC

size: .
V: TRBV6-6
D: .
J: TRBJ1-1
CDR3: CASSYSSTLNTEAFF
DNA: TGTGCCAGCAGTTACTCGTCCACCCTGAACACTGAAGCTTTCTTT

size: many
V: TRBV12-3/TRBV12-4
D: .
J: TRBJ2-1
CDR3: CASSFQGGYYEQFF
DNA: TGTGCCAGCAGTTTCCAGGGGGGTTACTACGAGCAGTTCTTC

size: .
V: TRBV4-1
D: .
J: TRBJ2-3
CDR3: CASSQGTYTDTQYF
DNA: TGTGCCAGCAGCCAAGGAACTTACACAGATACGCAGTATTTT

size: .
V: TRBV6-1
D: .
J: TRBJ2-1
CDR3: CASSDPSMGEQFF
DNA: TGTGCCAGCAGTGACCCTAGTATGGGTGAGCAGTTCTTC

size: many
V: TRBV6-6
D: .
J: TRBJ2-7
CDR3: CASSYSSGAEQYF
DNA: TGTGCCAGCAGTTACTCATCGGGGGCCGAGCAGTACTTC

size: medium-sized
V: TRBV6-1
D: .
J: TRBJ2-6
CDR3: CASSEEGYGANVLTF
DNA: TGTGCCAGCAGTGAAGAAGGGTATGGGGCCAACGTCCTGACTTTC

size: .
V: TRBV5-4
D: .
J: TRBJ2-7
CDR3: CASSLMEGYEQYF
DNA: TGTGCCAGCAGCTTGATGGAGGGTTACGAGCAGTACTTC

size: .
V: TRBV6-1
D: .
J: TRBJ2-1
CDR3: CASSLKGGDEQFF
DNA: TGTGCCAGCAGTCTCAAGGGGGGAGACGAGCAGTTCTTC

size: few
V: TRBV6-1
D: .
J: TRBJ2-2
CDR3: CASNEGGHLNTGELFF
DNA: TGTGCCAGCAACGAGGGGGGGCACCTGAACACCGGGGAGCTGTTTTTT